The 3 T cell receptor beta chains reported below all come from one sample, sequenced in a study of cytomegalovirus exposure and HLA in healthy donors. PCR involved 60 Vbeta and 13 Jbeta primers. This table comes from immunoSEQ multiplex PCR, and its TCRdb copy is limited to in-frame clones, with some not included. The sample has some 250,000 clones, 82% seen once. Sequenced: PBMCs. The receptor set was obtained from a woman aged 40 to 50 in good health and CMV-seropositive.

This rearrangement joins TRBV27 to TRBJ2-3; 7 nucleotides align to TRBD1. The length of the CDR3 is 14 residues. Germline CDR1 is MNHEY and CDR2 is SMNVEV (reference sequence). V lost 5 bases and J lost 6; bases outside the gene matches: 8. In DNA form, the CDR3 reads TGTGCCAGCAGTCGGGCAGGGGGTTTGGATACGCAGTATTTT. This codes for CASSRAGGLDTQYF.

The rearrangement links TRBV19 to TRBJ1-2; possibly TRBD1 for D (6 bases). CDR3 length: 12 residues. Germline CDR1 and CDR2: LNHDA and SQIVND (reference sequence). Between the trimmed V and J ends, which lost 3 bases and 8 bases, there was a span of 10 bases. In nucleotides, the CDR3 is TGTGCCAGTAGTATGGGGGCGCCCGGCTACACCTTC. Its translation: CASSMGAPGYTF.

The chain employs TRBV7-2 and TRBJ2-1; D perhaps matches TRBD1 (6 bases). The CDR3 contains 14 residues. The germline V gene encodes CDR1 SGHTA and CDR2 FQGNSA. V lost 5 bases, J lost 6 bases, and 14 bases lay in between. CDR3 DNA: TGTGCCAGCAGCCTCCAGGGGCCATCCAATGAGCAGTTCTTC. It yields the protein CASSLQGPSNEQFF.